The 27 T cell receptor beta chains listed next were all sequenced from one sample in a study of cytomegalovirus exposure and HLA in healthy donors. The study ran its PCR with 60 Vbeta and 13 Jbeta primers. Sequenced by immunoSEQ multiplex PCR; TCRdb stores in-frame clones only, minus some. The table has more than 95,000 clones, 70% to 80% seen once. The source material was PBMCs. Receptors originate from a woman aged 50 to 65 in good health and CMV-seropositive.

This clone appeared a single time. This rearrangement joins TRBV6-6 to TRBJ1-1, with a possible D match to TRBD1 (5 bases). Per germline, CDR1 MNHNY and CDR2 SVGAGI (reference sequence). Trimming left V 8 bases short and J 8 bases short, with 15 bases between. This CDR3 comprises 12 residues. In DNA form, the CDR3 reads TGTGCCAGCTGTGCCAGGGAAGAGGAAGCTTTCTTT. Its protein product is CASCAREEEAFF.

The J gene is TRBJ2-5, the V gene TRBV5-1; the D gene is possibly TRBD1 (6 bases). There are 13 residues in the CDR3. CDR1 and CDR2 (germline): SGHRS, YFSETQ. Trimming removed 4 bases at V and 4 bases at J, with 11 bases between. The CDR3 is CASSRGGGETQYF. The CDR3 nucleotides are TGCGCCAGCAGCCGAGGGGGTGGAGAGACCCAGTACTTC.

This clone was seen a few times. The chain carries TRBV6-1 and TRBJ2-7, with 8 positions matching TRBD1. CDR1 and CDR2 from the germline V gene are MNHNS and SASEGT. The J segment lost 3 bases and the V segment lost 6 bases, leaving 10 bases of the junction unmatched. The CDR3 contains 15 residues. Here the CDR3 reads CASSTLTGQGYEQYF. In DNA, the CDR3 is TGTGCCAGCAGCACGCTGACCGGACAGGGCTACGAGCAGTACTTC.

This clone was observed once. This chain joins TRBV4-1 and TRBJ2-7; possibly TRBD1 for D (5 bases). With 0 bases removed from V and 2 bases from J, the gap between germline ends came to 11 bases. The CDR3 loop spans 15 amino acids. CDR1 and CDR2 (germline): MGHRA, YSYEKL. The CDR3 bases are TGCGCCAGCAGCCAAGAACCCAGGGTGACCTACGAGCAGTACTTC. Protein sequence: CASSQEPRVTYEQYF.

The V call is TRBV6-1, the J call TRBJ2-7; the D gene is possibly TRBD2 (7 bases). The V and J ends lost 1 base and 2 bases respectively, with 15 bases between them. Germline V gives CDR1 MNHNS, CDR2 SASEGT. There are 16 residues in the CDR3. The CDR3 loop is CASSEVTIGGPYEQYF. In nucleotides, the CDR3 is TGTGCCAGCAGTGAAGTGACGATCGGGGGGCCCTACGAGCAGTACTTC.

The chain combines TRBV5-1 with TRBJ2-7, with a tentative D call TRBD2 (5 bases). Germline V gene sequence: CDR1 SGHRS, CDR2 YFSETQ. The CDR3 covers 14 residues. The V and J ends lost 0 bases and 5 bases respectively, with 12 bases between them. CDR3 nucleotides: TGCGCCAGCAGCTTGGCGGCCGGACTCGACGAGCAGTACTTC. Amino acid sequence: CASSLAAGLDEQYF. The entire variable domain, with the rest obtained from reference TRBV5-1 and TRBJ2-7, is as follows: KAGVTQTPRYLIKTRGQQVTLSCSPISGHRSVSWYQQTPGQGLQFLFEYFSETQRNKGNFPGRFSGRQFSNSRSEMNVSTLELGDSALYLCASSLAAGLDEQYFGPGTRLTVT.

The gene calls are TRBV6-5 and TRBJ1-6; tentative D call: TRBD1 (6 bases). The V end lost 0 bases, the J end lost 0 bases, and 6 bases lay between the germline ends. Germline V lookup: CDR1 MNHEY, CDR2 SVGAGI. The CDR3 extends over 16 amino acids. DNA for the CDR3: TGTGCCAGCAGTTACTCGACAGGCTCCTATAATTCACCCCTCCACTTT. Its translation is CASSYSTGSYNSPLHF.

This sequence joins TRBV7-6 and TRBJ2-3, with D perhaps matching TRBD1 (6 bases). Trimming took off 5 bases at V and 6 bases at J, with 21 bases between the two ends. CDR3 length: 16 amino acids. Germline V gene sequence: CDR1 SGHVS, CDR2 FNYEAQ. The CDR3 spells CASSPSTGLFTDTQYF. The CDR3 region has the DNA TGTGCCAGCAGCCCAAGCACAGGGTTGTTCACGGATACGCAGTATTTT.

This clone appeared once. The chain links TRBV10-1 to TRBJ1-2; D gene unclear. With 3 bases removed from V and 7 bases from J, the gap between germline ends came to 12 bases. CDR1 and CDR2 (germline): WNHNN, SYGVQD (reference sequence). The CDR3 extends over 13 amino acids. The DNA for the CDR3 is TGCGCCAGCAGTGACAGGATAGGATCTGGCTACACCTTC. This codes for CASSDRIGSGYTF.

J is TRBJ2-5 and V is TRBV30; 9 bases are a match to TRBD2. The ends lost 1 base at V and 2 bases at J; junction bases unmatched: 11. CDR1 and CDR2 from the germline V gene are GTSNPN and SVGIG (reference sequence). CDR3 length: 17 residues. The CDR3 DNA reads TGTGCCTGGAGTGCTCCCCCCCCTCTAGCGGGACAAGAGACCCAGTACTTC. Protein: CAWSAPPPLAGQETQYF.

This clone was recorded once. The CDR3 is CASSYLGRGEDYGYTF. CDR3 nucleotides: TGTGCCAGCAGTTACCTCGGCAGGGGAGAAGACTATGGCTACACCTTC. This chain joins TRBV6-5 and TRBJ1-2, with D possibly matching TRBD1 (6 bases). V was trimmed by 2 bases and J by 3 bases, leaving 16 bases between them. Germline CDR1 reads MNHEY; CDR2 reads SVGAGI. The CDR3 is made up of 16 amino acids.

This chain connects TRBV7-9 to TRBJ1-3; no firm D call. Germline V gene lookup returns CDR1 SEHNR and CDR2 FQNEAQ (reference sequence). V shed 6 bases and J shed 4 bases, with 10 bases lying between them. The CDR3 spans 13 residues. CDR3 loop: CASSQEYGNTIYF. In DNA, the CDR3 is TGTGCCAGCAGTCAGGAATACGGAAACACCATATATTTT.

The chain links TRBV19 to TRBJ1-2, with D perhaps TRBD1 (5 bases). Germline V lookup: CDR1 LNHDA, CDR2 SQIVND (reference sequence). The CDR3 length is 16 residues. V lost 1 base and J 2 bases, leaving 14 bases between the germline ends. Here the CDR3 reads CASSIGDSRANYGYTF. The CDR3 DNA follows: TGTGCCAGTAGTATAGGAGACAGCCGGGCCAACTATGGCTACACCTTC.

This clone was seen a handful of times. The rearrangement links TRBV29-1 to TRBJ2-1; possibly TRBD2 for D (6 bases). Germline V gene sequence: CDR1 SQVTM, CDR2 ANQGSEA. This CDR3 has 15 residues. The V gene lost 5 bases and the J gene lost 4 bases, with 18 bases spanning the gap. The CDR3 DNA reads TGCAGCGTTCAAGGAGGGCGGGAAATTTACAATGAGCAGTTCTTC. It yields the protein CSVQGGREIYNEQFF.

Comment on this clone: Germline and junction disagree at one end, which may indicate a read error. Other nucleotide sequences from this sample produce the same CDR3. The gene calls are TRBV7-2 and TRBJ2-7; a weak D match, TRBD1 (6 bases). CDR3 length equals 15 residues. CDR1 is SGHTA, CDR2 FQGNSA, per germline. CDR3 sequence (DNA): TGCGCCAGCAGCTTAGTTTTAGGACAGAGACACAGGCAGTACTTC. Translating gives CASSLVLGQRHRQYF.

The chain couples TRBV19 to TRBJ1-6; TRBD1 matches at 8 bases. Per germline, CDR1 LNHDA and CDR2 SQIVND (reference sequence). J gave up 2 bases and V 4 bases, and 10 bases lay outside the gene matches. This CDR3 spans 18 amino acids. CDR3 DNA: TGTGCCAGTAGTACCCCGGGACAGGAGAACGCCTATAATTCACCCCTCCACTTT. Translating gives CASSTPGQENAYNSPLHF.

The genes are TRBV30 and TRBJ2-2, with 10 bases fitting TRBD2. The CDR3 is 16 amino acids. CDR1 and CDR2 (germline): GTSNPN, SVGIG (reference sequence). With 5 bases clipped from V and 6 bases from J, the junction kept 12 bases outside the gene matches. CDR3 DNA: TGTGCCTGGGTCACGAAAGCGGGAGGGGGATCCGGGGAGCTGTTTTTT. Residues: CAWVTKAGGGSGELFF.

The V gene is TRBV7-9, the J gene TRBJ2-3, with TRBD2 matching 12 bases. V lost 5 bases to trimming and J lost 3 bases; unmatched junction nucleotides: 6. This CDR3 has 16 amino acids. Looked up from germline, CDR1 is SEHNR and CDR2 is FQNEAQ (reference sequence). Written as DNA, the CDR3 is TGTGCCAGCAGCGCACCTAGCGGGAGGGTGACAGATACGCAGTATTTT. Translation gives CASSAPSGRVTDTQYF.

The chain has TRBV18 and TRBJ1-1; TRBD1 might be the D (6 bases). Per the germline V gene, CDR1 is KGHSH and CDR2 is LQKENI. Between the trimmed V and J ends, which lost 5 bases and 7 bases, there was a span of 20 bases. CDR3 length: 15 amino acids. The CDR3 loop reads CASSAQMVDRSEAFF. CDR3 nucleotides: TGTGCCAGCTCAGCCCAAATGGTCGACAGGAGTGAAGCTTTCTTT. Variable domain in full (rest from reference TRBV18 and TRBJ1-1): NAGVMQNPRHLVRRRGQEARLRCSPMKGHSHVYWYRQLPEEGLKFMVYLQKENIIDESGMPKERFSAEFPKEGPSILRIQQVVRGDSAAYFCASSAQMVDRSEAFFGQGTRLTVV.

The chain employs TRBV7-2 and TRBJ1-5; 8 bases line up with TRBD1. Unmatched junction bases numbered 18, after V lost 5 bases and J lost 6 bases. Germline V gene lookup returns CDR1 SGHTA and CDR2 FQGNSA. This CDR3 contains 18 residues. CDR3 region: CASSPKTARTGSRQPQHF. CDR3 coding DNA: TGTGCCAGCAGCCCCAAAACGGCCAGGACAGGGTCACGTCAGCCCCAGCATTTT. Filled out from reference TRBV7-2 and TRBJ1-5, the complete variable domain reads GAGVSQSPSNKVTEKGKDVELRCDPISGHTALYWYRQSLGQGLEFLIYFQGNSAPDKSGLPSDRFSAERTGGSVSTLTIQRTQQEDSAVYLCASSPKTARTGSRQPQHFGDGTRLSIL.

This chain links TRBV5-1 with TRBJ1-1; 8 nucleotides agree with TRBD1. Germline CDR1 reads SGHRS; CDR2 reads YFSETQ. V lost 9 bases to trimming and J lost 1 base; unmatched junction nucleotides: 8. The CDR3 loop spans 14 amino acids. CDR3 DNA sequence: TGCGCCACCCGGACAGGGATCGCGAACACTGAAGCTTTCTTT. Translated: CATRTGIANTEAFF.

This clone was recorded a few times. The J gene is TRBJ2-1, the V gene TRBV18, with a tentative D call TRBD2 (5 bases). V was cut by 6 bases and J by 3 bases, with 9 bases left in between. The CDR3 totals 13 residues. Germline V gene lookup returns CDR1 KGHSH and CDR2 LQKENI. CDR3 sequence (DNA): TGTGCCAGCTCCCTCGGGGTCTACAATGAGCAGTTCTTC. Encoded protein: CASSLGVYNEQFF.

V and J are TRBV2 and TRBJ1-1; 7 bases line up with TRBD1. This CDR3 comprises 15 residues. Looked up from germline, CDR1 is SNHLY and CDR2 is FYNNEI. Trimming took 3 bases from V and 1 from J; bases not matched to a gene: 5. The DNA for the CDR3 is TGTGCCAGCAGTGAGGCACAGGGGAAGAACACTGAAGCTTTCTTT. Translation gives CASSEAQGKNTEAFF.

The J gene is TRBJ2-1, the V gene TRBV5-6, with D uncertain. Per the germline V gene, CDR1 is SGHDT and CDR2 is YYEEEE. V was pared by 4 bases and J by 16 bases, with 15 bases between. The CDR3 extends over 11 amino acids. CDR3 sequence reads: CASSRGDRYFF. CDR3 DNA sequence: TGTGCCAGCAGCCGCGGTGACCGCTATTTCTTC.

V is TRBV18 and J is TRBJ1-5; 9 bases map to TRBD1. The CDR3 totals 16 residues. Germline V lookup: CDR1 KGHSH, CDR2 LQKENI. With 6 bases clipped from V and 3 bases from J, the junction kept 9 bases outside the gene matches. The DNA for the CDR3 is TGTGCCAGCTCTCCTGGACAGGGGACATCCAATCAGCCCCAGCATTTT. Its translation: CASSPGQGTSNQPQHF.

V and J are TRBV6-1 and TRBJ1-4; D possibly corresponds to TRBD1 (5 bases). Germline CDR1 and CDR2: MNHNS and SASEGT. Trimming shortened V by 1 base and J by 1 base, and 7 bases separated the two germline ends. This CDR3 has 15 amino acids. The CDR3 protein is CASSEETGTNEKLFF. CDR3 coding DNA: TGTGCCAGCAGTGAAGAAACAGGAACTAATGAAAAACTGTTTTTT.

The V gene is TRBV11-3, the J gene TRBJ2-1; maybe TRBD1 (5 bases). This CDR3 spans 15 amino acids. The ends were cut back, 1 base at V and 2 bases at J, with 9 bases in the middle. Per germline, CDR1 SGHNT and CDR2 YENEEA. The CDR3 is CASSLARVPYNEQFF. CDR3 nucleotide sequence: TGTGCCAGCAGCTTAGCCAGGGTCCCCTACAATGAGCAGTTCTTC.